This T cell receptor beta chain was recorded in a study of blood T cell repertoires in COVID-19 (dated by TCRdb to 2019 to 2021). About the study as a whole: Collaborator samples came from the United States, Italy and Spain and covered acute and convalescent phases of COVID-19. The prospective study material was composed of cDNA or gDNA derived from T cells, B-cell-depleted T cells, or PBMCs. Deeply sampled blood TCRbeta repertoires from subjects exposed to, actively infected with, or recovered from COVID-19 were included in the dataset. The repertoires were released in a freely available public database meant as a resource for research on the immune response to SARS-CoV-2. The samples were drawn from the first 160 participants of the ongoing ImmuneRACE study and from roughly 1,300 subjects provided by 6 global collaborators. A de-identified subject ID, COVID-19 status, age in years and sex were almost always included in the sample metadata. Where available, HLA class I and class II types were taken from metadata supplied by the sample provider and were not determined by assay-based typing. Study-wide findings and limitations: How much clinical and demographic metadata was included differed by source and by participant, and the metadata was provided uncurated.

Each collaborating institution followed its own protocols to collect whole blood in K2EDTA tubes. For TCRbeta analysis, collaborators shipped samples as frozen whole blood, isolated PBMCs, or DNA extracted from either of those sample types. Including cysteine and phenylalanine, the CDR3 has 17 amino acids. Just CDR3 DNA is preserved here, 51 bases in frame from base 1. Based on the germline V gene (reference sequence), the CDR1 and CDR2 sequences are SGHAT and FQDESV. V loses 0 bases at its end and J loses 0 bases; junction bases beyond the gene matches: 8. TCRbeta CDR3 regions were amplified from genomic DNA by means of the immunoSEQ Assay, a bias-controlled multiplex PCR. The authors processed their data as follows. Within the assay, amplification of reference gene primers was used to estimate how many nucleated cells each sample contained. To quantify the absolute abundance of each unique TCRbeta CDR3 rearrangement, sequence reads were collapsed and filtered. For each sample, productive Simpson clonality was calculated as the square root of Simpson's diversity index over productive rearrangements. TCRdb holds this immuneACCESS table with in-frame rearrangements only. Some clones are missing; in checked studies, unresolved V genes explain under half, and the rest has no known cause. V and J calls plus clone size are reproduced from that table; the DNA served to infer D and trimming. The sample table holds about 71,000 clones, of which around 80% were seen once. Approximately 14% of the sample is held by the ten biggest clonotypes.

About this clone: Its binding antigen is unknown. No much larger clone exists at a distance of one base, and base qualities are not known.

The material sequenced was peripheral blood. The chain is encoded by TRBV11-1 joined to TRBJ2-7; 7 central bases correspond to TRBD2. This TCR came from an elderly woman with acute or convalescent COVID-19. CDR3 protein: CASSLAVAGALSYEQYF. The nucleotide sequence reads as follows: TGTGCCAGCAGCTTAGCAGTCGCGGGAGCTCTCTCCTACGAGCAGTACTTC.